These 27 T cell receptor beta chains came from one sample sequenced in a study of blood T cell repertoires in COVID-19. Profiled with immunoSEQ multiplex PCR; TCRdb holds only in-frame clones, not every one. Of around 230,000 clones in the sample, 65% to 90% were seen once. Sequencing used peripheral blood. These receptor sequences come from a middle-aged man who had recovered from COVID-19.

The genes are TRBV3-1 (or the pseudogene TRBV3-2) and TRBJ2-1; D is ambiguous. The V gene lost 0 bases and the J gene lost 4 bases, with 10 bases spanning the gap. The CDR3 runs to 15 residues. Germline assignment: CDR1 LGHDT and CDR2 YNNKEL (reference sequence). Here the CDR3 reads CASSQDWSLYNEQFF. CDR3 coding DNA: TGTGCCAGCAGCCAAGATTGGAGTTTGTACAATGAGCAGTTCTTC.

The V call is TRBV30, the J call TRBJ2-2; 8 bases map to TRBD1. V lost 4 bases and J lost 3; bases outside the gene matches: 1. The germline V gene encodes CDR1 GTSNPN and CDR2 SVGIG (reference sequence). The length of the CDR3 is 13 residues. CDR3 in DNA: TGTGCCTGGACGACAGGGGACACCGGGGAGCTGTTTTTT. Protein product: CAWTTGDTGELFF.

This clone was recorded a few times. The rearrangement links TRBV14 to TRBJ1-2, with TRBD1 matching over 7 bases. Germline assignment: CDR1 SGHDN and CDR2 FVKESK. Germline trimming cut 1 base from V and 4 bases from J; bases unmatched to any gene: 9. The CDR3 is 16 amino acids. CDR3 in DNA: TGTGCCAGCAGCCAAGTTGGGGGCACAGGGGCCTATGGCTACACCTTC. Its translation is CASSQVGGTGAYGYTF.

V gene TRBV27 combines with J gene TRBJ1-6; D not certain. Germline assignment: CDR1 MNHEY and CDR2 SMNVEV (reference sequence). This CDR3 has 12 residues. V was cut by 6 bases and J by 9 bases, with 9 bases left in between. The CDR3 DNA sequence: TGTGCCAGCAGATCGGGAGGTTCACCCCTCCACTTT. Translated: CASRSGGSPLHF.

The chain couples TRBV7-9 to TRBJ2-2; D perhaps matches TRBD2 (5 bases). Germline CDR1 is SEHNR and CDR2 is FQNEAQ (reference sequence). The CDR3 has 15 amino acids. Trimming left V 5 bases short and J 4 bases short, with 14 bases between. This CDR3 is CASSPRRRVTGELFF. CDR3 in DNA: TGTGCCAGCAGCCCCCGACGGCGGGTCACCGGGGAGCTGTTTTTT.

V is TRBV6-5 and J is TRBJ2-2; TRBD1 aligns across 7 bases. The germline gives CDR1 MNHEY, CDR2 SVGAGI. The V gene end was trimmed by 2 bases and the J gene end by 7 bases; junction bases not matched to a gene: 4. This CDR3 spans 14 amino acids. CDR3 residues: CASSYTDRVGELFF. The CDR3 DNA is TGTGCCAGCAGTTACACAGACAGGGTCGGGGAGCTGTTTTTT.

The CDR3 DNA sequence: TGTGCCAGCAGCGTAGCCCCCGGGACTAGCGGGATCCCCTACAATGAGCAGTTCTTC. Its protein is CASSVAPGTSGIPYNEQFF. The rearrangement links TRBV9 to TRBJ2-1; TRBD2 agrees at 13 bases. Per the germline V gene, CDR1 is SGDLS and CDR2 is YYNGEE. Trimming cost V 0 bases and J 2 bases; bases outside gene matches: 8. This CDR3 is 19 amino acids long.

The chain uses TRBV10-1 and TRBJ2-3; 10 positions agree with TRBD1. Trimming at V came to 0 bases and at J to 4 bases, leaving 4 bases not matched to a gene. CDR1 and CDR2 from the germline V gene are WNHNN and SYGVQD (reference sequence). The CDR3 covers 16 residues. In nucleotides, the CDR3 is TGCGCCAGCAGTGAGTCGGGACAGGGGACGGCAGATACGCAGTATTTT. Translation gives CASSESGQGTADTQYF.

A note on this clone: The same CDR3 can be traced to other DNA sequences in this sample. This chain links TRBV29-1 with TRBJ1-1; no clear D. V dropped 5 bases and J dropped 1 base, with 5 bases sitting between them. Germline V gives CDR1 SQVTM, CDR2 ANQGSEA. CDR3 length equals 11 residues. CDR3 amino acids: CSVRGNTEAFF. CDR3 sequence (DNA): TGCAGCGTTCGGGGGAACACTGAAGCTTTCTTT.

V is TRBV6-6 and J is TRBJ2-7, with D hard to call. The CDR3 totals 15 residues. In germline, CDR1 is MNHNY, CDR2 SVGAGI (reference sequence). The V gene lost 3 bases and the J gene lost 3 bases, with 15 bases spanning the gap. In DNA, the CDR3 is TGTGCCAGCAGTTATTATTTTGCTTCGGGCTACGAGCAGTACTTC. Its protein product is CASSYYFASGYEQYF.

Here the CDR3 reads CASSERRGVWGYTF. In DNA form, the CDR3 reads TGTGCCAGCAGTGAACGACGGGGGGTCTGGGGCTACACCTTC. The chain has TRBV2 and TRBJ1-2; the D gene is possibly TRBD1 (5 bases). CDR1 is SNHLY and CDR2 is FYNNEI in the germline V gene. This CDR3 comprises 14 residues. V was trimmed by 2 bases and J by 8 bases, leaving 15 bases between them.

This clone was seen just once. V and J are TRBV7-9 and TRBJ2-7; 8 nucleotides agree with TRBD2. The junction had 12 bases not matched to a gene; V was cut back by 5 bases and J by 6 bases. Germline V gene data show CDR1 as SEHNR and CDR2 as FQNEAQ (reference sequence). The CDR3 has 15 residues. The CDR3 nucleotides are TGTGCCAGCAGCAGCCGCCGGGGGGGAACGGGCGAGCAGTACTTC. It yields the protein CASSSRRGGTGEQYF.

V usage is TRBV5-1 and J usage is TRBJ2-5; the D gene is possibly TRBD2 (6 bases). This CDR3 is 16 amino acids long. Germline values: CDR1 SGHRS, CDR2 YFSETQ. V lost 1 base to trimming and J lost 2 bases, with 15 bases between them. The CDR3 DNA is TGCGCCAGCAGCTTGCTTCGGGCGGGGAATCAAGAGACCCAGTACTTC. It codes for CASSLLRAGNQETQYF.

This chain joins TRBV10-3 and TRBJ1-1; 9 nucleotides align to TRBD1. With V trimmed by 4 bases and J by 1 base, 1 base remained unmatched. In germline, CDR1 is ENHRY, CDR2 SYGVKD. This CDR3 is 14 amino acids long. CDR3 protein: CAISVQGANTEAFF. CDR3 DNA: TGTGCCATCAGTGTACAGGGGGCGAACACTGAAGCTTTCTTT.

In DNA, the CDR3 is TGTGCCTGTGGGGCATCCTACAATGAGCAGTTCTTC. Translated, it gives CACGASYNEQFF. The rearrangement uses TRBV30 and TRBJ2-1; D possibly corresponds to TRBD1 (5 bases). The germline V gene encodes CDR1 GTSNPN and CDR2 SVGIG (reference sequence). The CDR3 has 12 residues. V lost 6 bases, J lost 1 base, and 7 bases lay in between.

This rearrangement joins TRBV5-4 to TRBJ2-7; TRBD1 agrees at 9 bases. The V segment lost 3 bases and the J segment 3 bases; nucleotides outside the gene matches: 4. There are 14 residues in the CDR3. The germline V gene has CDR1 SGHNT and CDR2 YYREEE (reference sequence). The CDR3 loop is CASSSGTGNYEQYF. The CDR3 coding sequence is TGTGCCAGCAGCTCGGGGACAGGGAACTACGAGCAGTACTTC.

This clone was counted only a few times. The rearrangement uses TRBV28 and TRBJ1-3; D uncertain. The CDR3 length is 14 residues. Trimming stripped 8 bases from V and 0 bases from J, with 11 bases between. Germline assignment: CDR1 MDHEN and CDR2 SYDVKM. The DNA of the CDR3 is TGTGCCAGCTCGCTCCGGGGCTCTGGAAACACCATATATTTT. This gives the protein CASSLRGSGNTIYF.

The chain carries TRBV7-9 and TRBJ2-2, with D tentatively TRBD1 (5 bases). Germline CDR1 and CDR2: SEHNR and FQNEAQ (reference sequence). The V and J ends lost 3 bases and 4 bases respectively, with 21 bases between them. This CDR3 has 18 residues. Here the CDR3 DNA reads TGTGCCAGCAGCTTGGCAGATTGGGGCCGTATGGGCACCGGGGAGCTGTTTTTT. Residues: CASSLADWGRMGTGELFF.

This clone appeared a single time. The chain carries TRBV7-9 and TRBJ1-1; D gene unclear. Germline V gene lookup returns CDR1 SEHNR and CDR2 FQNEAQ (reference sequence). V lost 1 base and J 8 bases, leaving 11 bases between the germline ends. The CDR3 extends over 13 amino acids. DNA of the CDR3: TGTGCCAGCAGCTTAGGGCTGCCGCAGGAAGCTTTCTTT. It codes for CASSLGLPQEAFF. Full variable domain (missing parts from reference TRBV7-9 and TRBJ1-1): DTGVSQNPRHKITKRGQNVTFRCDPISEHNRLYWYRQTLGQGPEFLTYFQNEAQLEKSRLLSDRFSAERPKGSFSTLEIQRTEQGDSAMYLCASSLGLPQEAFFGQGTRLTVV.

V usage is TRBV6-2 or TRBV6-3 and J usage is TRBJ1-2; 9 nucleotides line up with TRBD1. The CDR3 runs to 14 residues. Losses at the gene ends were 2 bases for V and 4 bases for J; bases not matched to a gene: 2. Germline CDR1 reads MNHEY; CDR2 reads SVGEGT. The chain's CDR3 is CASSYRTGVYGYTF. The CDR3 DNA reads as TGTGCCAGCAGTTACAGGACAGGGGTCTATGGCTACACCTTC.

The chain has TRBV18 and TRBJ2-3; 13 bases fit TRBD2. V dropped 3 bases and J dropped 5; count of bases not matched to a gene: 5. From germline, CDR1 is KGHSH and CDR2 LQKENI. The CDR3 totals 16 residues. The CDR3 coding sequence is TGTGCCAGCTCACCGGGGACTAGCGGGAATGTAGATACGCAGTATTTT. Amino acids: CASSPGTSGNVDTQYF.

The V gene is TRBV19, the J gene TRBJ2-4; perhaps TRBD2 as D (5 bases). Trimming took off 3 bases at V and 1 base at J, with 16 bases between the two ends. The CDR3 has 17 residues. CDR1 and CDR2 from the germline V gene are LNHDA and SQIVND (reference sequence). The CDR3 DNA is TGTGCCAGTAGTATTCGGGAAACTCCCGTGGCCAAAAACATTCAGTACTTC. Its protein is CASSIRETPVAKNIQYF.

The chain has TRBV12-3 or TRBV12-4 and TRBJ2-3, with D perhaps TRBD2 (5 bases). Trimming took 2 bases from V and 6 from J, leaving 9 bases between them. The CDR3 extends over 13 amino acids. The CDR3 sequence is CASSLLGGDTQYF. The DNA of the CDR3 is TGTGCCAGCAGTTTACTCGGCGGGGATACGCAGTATTTT.

The chain combines TRBV27 with TRBJ2-7, with D possibly being TRBD1 (5 bases). V lost 7 bases and J lost 3, with 16 bases in between. CDR1 and CDR2 (germline): MNHEY, SMNVEV (reference sequence). This CDR3 is 14 amino acids long. The CDR3 sequence: CASKPGQTFYEQYF. The CDR3 DNA reads as TGTGCCAGCAAACCAGGGCAGACCTTCTACGAGCAGTACTTC.

The gene calls are TRBV10-3 and TRBJ2-1; a weak D match, TRBD1 (5 bases). There are 14 residues in the CDR3. Deletions cut 2 bases from V and 8 bases from J, with 13 bases between. CDR1 ENHRY and CDR2 SYGVKD come from the germline V gene. In DNA, the CDR3 is TGTGCCATCAGTGAGAGGGCAGGGTTCGATGAGCAGTTCTTC. Its protein product is CAISERAGFDEQFF.

The chain employs TRBV9 and TRBJ2-5, with D perhaps matching TRBD2 (6 bases). The V end was cut by 4 bases, the J end by 1 base, with 11 bases between. Germline CDR1 and CDR2: SGDLS and YYNGEE. The CDR3 runs to 14 residues. The CDR3 DNA is TGTGCCAGCAGCCCCACAGCGGGCCAAGAGACCCAGTACTTC. It codes for CASSPTAGQETQYF.

The rearrangement links TRBV5-1 to TRBJ1-1; TRBD1 agrees at 8 bases. CDR3 length: 18 amino acids. With V trimmed by 5 bases and J by 7 bases, 22 bases remained unmatched. Germline V lookup: CDR1 SGHRS, CDR2 YFSETQ. Here the CDR3 reads CASSSLPRDSGGGSEAFF. The CDR3 DNA reads TGCGCCAGCAGTTCGCTCCCGCGGGATTCAGGGGGCGGGAGTGAAGCTTTCTTT.